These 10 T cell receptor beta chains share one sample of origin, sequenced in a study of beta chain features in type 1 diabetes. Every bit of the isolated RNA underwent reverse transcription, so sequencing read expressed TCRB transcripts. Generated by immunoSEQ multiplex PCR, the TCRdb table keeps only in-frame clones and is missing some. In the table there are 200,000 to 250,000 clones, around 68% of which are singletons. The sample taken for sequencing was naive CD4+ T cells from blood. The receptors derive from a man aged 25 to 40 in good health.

Written as DNA, the CDR3 is TGTGCCAGCAGCCGGTTGACTGGAAACACCATATATTTT. Translating it yields CASSRLTGNTIYF. The chain uses TRBV9 and TRBJ1-3; D gene unclear. V was shortened by 4 bases and J by 2 bases, with 7 bases between the two germline ends. The CDR3 contains 13 residues. CDR1 SGDLS and CDR2 YYNGEE come from the germline V gene.

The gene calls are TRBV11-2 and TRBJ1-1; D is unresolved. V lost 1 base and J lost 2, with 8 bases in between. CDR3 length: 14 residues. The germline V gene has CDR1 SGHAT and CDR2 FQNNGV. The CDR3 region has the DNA TGTGCCAGCAGCTTAGGGACTCATAACACTGAAGCTTTCTTT. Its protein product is CASSLGTHNTEAFF.

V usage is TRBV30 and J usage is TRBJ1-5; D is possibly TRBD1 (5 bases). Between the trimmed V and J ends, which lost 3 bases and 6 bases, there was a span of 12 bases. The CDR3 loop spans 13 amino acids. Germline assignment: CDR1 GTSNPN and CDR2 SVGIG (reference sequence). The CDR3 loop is CAWSADRSQPQHF. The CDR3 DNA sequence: TGTGCCTGGAGCGCAGACAGAAGTCAGCCCCAGCATTTT.

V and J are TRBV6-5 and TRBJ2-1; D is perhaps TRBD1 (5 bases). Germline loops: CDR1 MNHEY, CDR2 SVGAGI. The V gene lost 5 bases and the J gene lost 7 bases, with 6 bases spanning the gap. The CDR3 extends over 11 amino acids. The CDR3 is CASSPGNEQFF. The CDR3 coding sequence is TGTGCCAGCAGTCCAGGGAATGAGCAGTTCTTC.

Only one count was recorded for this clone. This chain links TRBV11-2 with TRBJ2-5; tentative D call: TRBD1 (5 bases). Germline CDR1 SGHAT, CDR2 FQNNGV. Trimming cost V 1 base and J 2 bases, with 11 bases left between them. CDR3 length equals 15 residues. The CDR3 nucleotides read TGTGCCAGCAGCTTAGGTCTCAGGGAACAAGAGACCCAGTACTTC. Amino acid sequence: CASSLGLREQETQYF.

CDR3 protein: CSVESTAPYEQYF. The CDR3 DNA reads as TGCAGCGTTGAAAGCACAGCACCCTACGAGCAGTACTTC. This chain uses TRBV29-1 with TRBJ2-7; D gene ambiguous. With 2 bases removed from V and 2 bases from J, the gap between germline ends came to 10 bases. This CDR3 spans 13 amino acids. Germline CDR1 reads SQVTM; CDR2 reads ANQGSEA.

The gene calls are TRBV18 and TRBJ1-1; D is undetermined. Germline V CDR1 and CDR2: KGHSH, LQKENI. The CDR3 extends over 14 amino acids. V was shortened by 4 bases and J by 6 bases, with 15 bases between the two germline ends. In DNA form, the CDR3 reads TGTGCCAGCTCACTAGGAGTAATCGGCCCTGAAGCTTTCTTT. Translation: CASSLGVIGPEAFF.

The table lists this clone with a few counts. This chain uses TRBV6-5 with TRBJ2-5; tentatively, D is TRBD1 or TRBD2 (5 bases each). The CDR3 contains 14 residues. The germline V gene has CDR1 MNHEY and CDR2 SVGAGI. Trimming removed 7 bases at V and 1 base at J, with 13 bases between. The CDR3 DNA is TGTGCCAGCACCCGGGGACCGCTCCAAGAGACCCAGTACTTC. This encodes CASTRGPLQETQYF.

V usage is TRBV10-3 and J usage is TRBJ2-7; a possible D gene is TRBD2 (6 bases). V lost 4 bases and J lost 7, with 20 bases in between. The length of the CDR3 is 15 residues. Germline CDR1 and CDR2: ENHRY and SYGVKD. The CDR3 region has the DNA TGTGCCATCAGTGCCCCCGGGGGTCTTTCTGAGGAGCAGTACTTC. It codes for CAISAPGGLSEEQYF.

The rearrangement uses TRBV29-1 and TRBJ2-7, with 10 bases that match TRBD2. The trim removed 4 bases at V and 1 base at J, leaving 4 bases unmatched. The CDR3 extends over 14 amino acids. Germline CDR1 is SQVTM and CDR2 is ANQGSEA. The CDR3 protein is CSVVGTSVSYEQYF. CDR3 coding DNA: TGCAGCGTTGTTGGGACTAGCGTTTCCTACGAGCAGTACTTC.